Following are 10 T cell receptor beta chains from one sample sequenced in a study of blood T cell repertoires in COVID-19. Sequencing was performed with immunoSEQ multiplex PCR; in TCRdb, only in-frame clones are kept and a portion is missing. This table has nearly 300,000 clones, about nine tenths appearing once. What was sequenced was PBMCs or T cells enriched from blood (not recorded which). Source of these receptors: a woman between 45 and 65 years old who had been exposed to COVID-19.

The J gene is TRBJ1-3, the V gene TRBV4-1, with D maybe TRBD1 (6 bases). The germline V and J ends were trimmed by 1 base and 1 base, with 14 bases remaining between them. The CDR3 covers 17 residues. Germline V gene lookup returns CDR1 MGHRA and CDR2 YSYEKL. CDR3 residues: CASSQVPQGSSGNTIYF. In nucleotides, the CDR3 is TGCGCCAGCAGCCAAGTCCCTCAGGGGAGTTCTGGAAACACCATATATTTT.

The chain is built from TRBV4-1 and TRBJ2-3; 7 bases match TRBD1. The CDR3 covers 16 residues. From germline, CDR1 is MGHRA and CDR2 YSYEKL. Trimming at V came to 4 bases and at J to 5 bases, leaving 12 bases not matched to a gene. Here the CDR3 DNA reads TGCGCCAGCAGCCCCATAGTAGACAGGGCTAGAGATACGCAGTATTTT. It codes for CASSPIVDRARDTQYF.

This clone showed up just once. J is TRBJ2-3 and V is TRBV3-1 (or the pseudogene TRBV3-2); TRBD2 matches 13 bases. V lost 4 bases, J lost 1 base, and 5 bases stayed unmatched. The germline CDR1 and CDR2 sequences are LGHDT and YNNKEL (reference sequence). This CDR3 region has 17 residues. The CDR3 region is CASSLAGLAGRTDTQYF. CDR3 DNA: TGTGCCAGCAGCCTCGCGGGACTAGCGGGACGCACAGATACGCAGTATTTT.

This chain links TRBV19 with TRBJ2-3; D uncertain. Trimming removed 4 bases from V and 2 bases from J, with 10 bases in between. Germline V lookup: CDR1 LNHDA, CDR2 SQIVND (reference sequence). The CDR3 loop spans 14 amino acids. The CDR3 is CASSTRPNTDTQYF. As DNA, the CDR3 is TGTGCCAGTAGTACGCGGCCCAACACAGATACGCAGTATTTT.

This chain links TRBV10-3 with TRBJ2-5; 7 nucleotides match TRBD1. CDR3 length: 13 amino acids. Germline CDR1 is ENHRY and CDR2 is SYGVKD. V was clipped by 6 bases and J by 4 bases; unmatched bases: 5. CDR3 protein: CAISGTAVETQYF. The DNA of the CDR3 is TGTGCCATCAGCGGGACAGCGGTAGAGACCCAGTACTTC.

The rearrangement joins TRBV5-6 to TRBJ2-7; D possibly corresponds to TRBD1 (5 bases). The V end lost 0 bases, the J end lost 7 bases, and 11 bases lay between the germline ends. The germline CDR1 and CDR2 sequences are SGHDT and YYEEEE. This CDR3 has 13 amino acids. Here the CDR3 reads CASSLGGLREQYF. The CDR3 nucleotides read TGTGCCAGCAGCTTGGGGGGCCTAAGAGAGCAGTACTTC.

This sequence joins TRBV14 and TRBJ2-1; tentative D call: TRBD2 (6 bases). Germline CDR1 reads SGHDN; CDR2 reads FVKESK. The CDR3 runs to 15 residues. The V end was cut by 2 bases, the J end by 2 bases, with 10 bases between. The CDR3 region is CASSQSTGAYNEQFF. As DNA, the CDR3 is TGTGCCAGCAGCCAATCGACGGGGGCCTACAATGAGCAGTTCTTC.

This sequence joins TRBV6-5 and TRBJ1-5, with 8 bases matching TRBD1. The CDR3 spans 15 residues. In germline, CDR1 is MNHEY, CDR2 SVGAGI. J lost 4 bases, V lost 8 bases, and 10 bases had no gene match. The CDR3 reads CASQEQGGVNQPQHF. The DNA of the CDR3 is TGTGCCAGCCAAGAACAGGGGGGTGTGAATCAGCCCCAGCATTTT.

The chain is built from TRBV2 and TRBJ2-7, with 9 bases lining up with TRBD1. The germline CDR1 and CDR2 sequences are SNHLY and FYNNEI. This CDR3 comprises 15 residues. The junction had 10 bases not matched to a gene; V was cut back by 7 bases and J by 3 bases. CDR3: CASTSSTGGDYEQYF. For the CDR3, the DNA is TGTGCCAGCACCTCGAGTACAGGGGGCGACTACGAGCAGTACTTC.

This clone appeared a single time. This chain connects TRBV30 to TRBJ2-2, with D uncertain. The CDR3 runs to 15 residues. The germline gives CDR1 GTSNPN, CDR2 SVGIG (reference sequence). V was clipped by 4 bases and J by 5 bases, with 17 bases between them. CDR3 sequence (DNA): TGTGCCTGGAATATTTTAATTCCTAGAACCGGGGAGCTGTTTTTT. This gives the protein CAWNILIPRTGELFF. Full variable domain (rest looked up from reference TRBV30 and TRBJ2-2): SQTIHQWPATLVQPVGSPLSLECTVEGTSNPNLYWYRQAAGRGLQLLFYSVGIGQISSEVPQNLSASRPQDRQFILSSKKLLLSDSGFYLCAWNILIPRTGELFFGEGSRLTVL.